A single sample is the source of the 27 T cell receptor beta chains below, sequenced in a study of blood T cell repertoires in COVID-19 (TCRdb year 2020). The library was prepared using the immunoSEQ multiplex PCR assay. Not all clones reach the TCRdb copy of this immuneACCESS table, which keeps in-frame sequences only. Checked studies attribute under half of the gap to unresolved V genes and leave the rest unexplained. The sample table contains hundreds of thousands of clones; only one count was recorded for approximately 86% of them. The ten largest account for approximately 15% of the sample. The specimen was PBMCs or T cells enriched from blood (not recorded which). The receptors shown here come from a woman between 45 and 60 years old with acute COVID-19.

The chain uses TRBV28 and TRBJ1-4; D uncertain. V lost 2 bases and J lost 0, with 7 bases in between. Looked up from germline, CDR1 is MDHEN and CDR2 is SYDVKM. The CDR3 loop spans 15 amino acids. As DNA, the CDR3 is TGTGCCAGCAGTTTACAGGATGCAACTAATGAAAAACTGTTTTTT. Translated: CASSLQDATNEKLFF.

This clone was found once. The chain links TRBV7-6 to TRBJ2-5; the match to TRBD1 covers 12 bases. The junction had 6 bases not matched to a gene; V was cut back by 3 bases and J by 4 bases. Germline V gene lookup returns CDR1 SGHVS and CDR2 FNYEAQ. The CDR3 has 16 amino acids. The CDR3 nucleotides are TGTGCCAGCAGCTTTAAGGGACAGGGGGCAGCAGAGACCCAGTACTTC. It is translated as CASSFKGQGAAETQYF.

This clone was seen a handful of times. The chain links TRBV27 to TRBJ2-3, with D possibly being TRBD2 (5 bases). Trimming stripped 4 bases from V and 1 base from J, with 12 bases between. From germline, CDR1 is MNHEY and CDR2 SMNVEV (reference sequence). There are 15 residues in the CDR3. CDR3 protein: CASSSTPGGTDTQYF. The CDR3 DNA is TGTGCCAGCAGTTCGACCCCCGGGGGCACAGATACGCAGTATTTT.

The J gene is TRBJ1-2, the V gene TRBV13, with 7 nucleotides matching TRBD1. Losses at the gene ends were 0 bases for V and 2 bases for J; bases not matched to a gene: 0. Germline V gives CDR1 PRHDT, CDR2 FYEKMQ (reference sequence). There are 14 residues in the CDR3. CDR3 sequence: CASSLGTGNYGYTF. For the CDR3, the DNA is TGTGCCAGCAGCTTAGGGACAGGGAACTATGGCTACACCTTC.

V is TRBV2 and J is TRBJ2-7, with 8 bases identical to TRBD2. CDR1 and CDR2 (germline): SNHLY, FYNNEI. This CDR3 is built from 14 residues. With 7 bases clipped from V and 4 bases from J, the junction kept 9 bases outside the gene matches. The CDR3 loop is CASIPGTSRYEQYF. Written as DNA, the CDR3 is TGTGCCAGCATCCCGGGGACTAGTCGTTACGAGCAGTACTTC.

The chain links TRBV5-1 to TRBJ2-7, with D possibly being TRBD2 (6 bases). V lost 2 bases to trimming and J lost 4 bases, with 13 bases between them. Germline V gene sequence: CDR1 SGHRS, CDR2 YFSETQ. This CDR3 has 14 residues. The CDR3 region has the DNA TGCGCCAGCAGCTTTACGGGGGTAGGTTACGAGCAGTACTTC. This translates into CASSFTGVGYEQYF. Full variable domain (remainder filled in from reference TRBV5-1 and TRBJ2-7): KAGVTQTPRYLIKTRGQQVTLSCSPISGHRSVSWYQQTPGQGLQFLFEYFSETQRNKGNFPGRFSGRQFSNSRSEMNVSTLELGDSALYLCASSFTGVGYEQYFGPGTRLTVT.

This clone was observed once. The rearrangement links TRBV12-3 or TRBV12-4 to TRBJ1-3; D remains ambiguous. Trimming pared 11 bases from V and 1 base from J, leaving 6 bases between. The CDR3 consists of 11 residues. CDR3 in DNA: TGTGCCTCGCAGTCTGGAAACACCATATATTTT. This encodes CASQSGNTIYF.

In nucleotides, the CDR3 is TGTGCCATCTCCCCTGGACTAGTCGCCGAGACCCAGTACTTC. Its protein product is CAISPGLVAETQYF. The chain joins TRBV10-3 to TRBJ2-5; 7 bases agree with TRBD2. The CDR3 length is 14 residues. Germline CDR1 reads ENHRY; CDR2 reads SYGVKD. V lost 8 bases and J lost 5; bases outside the gene matches: 11.

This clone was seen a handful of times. CDR3 amino acids: CASSSSVAGLFYEQYF. Written as DNA, the CDR3 is TGTGCCAGCAGTTCCTCAGTAGCGGGACTATTCTACGAGCAGTACTTC. The chain employs TRBV6-2 or TRBV6-3 and TRBJ2-7, with 8 nucleotides matching TRBD2. Looked up from germline, CDR1 is MNHEY and CDR2 is SVGEGT. The CDR3 spans 16 residues. After removal of 4 bases from V and 3 bases from J, the junction contained 11 bases not matched to a gene.

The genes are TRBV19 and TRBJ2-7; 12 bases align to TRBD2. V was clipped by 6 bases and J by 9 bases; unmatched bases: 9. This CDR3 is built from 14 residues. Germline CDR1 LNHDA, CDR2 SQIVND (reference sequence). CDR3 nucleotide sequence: TGTGCCAGTAGCTCCGGGACTAGCGGGTTTCGGCAGTACTTC. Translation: CASSSGTSGFRQYF.

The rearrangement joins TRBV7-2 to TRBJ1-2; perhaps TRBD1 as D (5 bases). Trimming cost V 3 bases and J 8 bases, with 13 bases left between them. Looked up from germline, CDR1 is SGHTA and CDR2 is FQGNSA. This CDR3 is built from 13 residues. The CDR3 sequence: CASSLGEGSGYTF. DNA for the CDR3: TGTGCCAGCAGCTTGGGGGAGGGTTCGGGCTACACCTTC.

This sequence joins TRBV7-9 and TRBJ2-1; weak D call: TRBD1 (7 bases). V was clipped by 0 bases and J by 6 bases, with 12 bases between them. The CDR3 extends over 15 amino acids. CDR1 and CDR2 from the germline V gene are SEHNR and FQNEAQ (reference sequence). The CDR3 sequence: CASSLASGGLNEQFF. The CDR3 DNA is TGTGCCAGCAGCTTAGCTTCAGGGGGGCTCAATGAGCAGTTCTTC.

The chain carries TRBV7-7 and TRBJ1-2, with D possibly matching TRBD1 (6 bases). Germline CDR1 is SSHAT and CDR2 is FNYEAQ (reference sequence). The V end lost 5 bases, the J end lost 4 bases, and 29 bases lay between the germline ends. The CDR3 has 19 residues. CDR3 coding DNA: TGTGCCAGCAGCCCTCCCGGCACAGGGAGCTTATCGAAGGGCTATGGCTACACCTTC. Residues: CASSPPGTGSLSKGYGYTF.

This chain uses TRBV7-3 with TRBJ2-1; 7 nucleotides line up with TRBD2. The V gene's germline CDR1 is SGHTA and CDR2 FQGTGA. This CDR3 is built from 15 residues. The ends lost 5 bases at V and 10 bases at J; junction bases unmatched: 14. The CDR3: CASSPTVGLGREQFF. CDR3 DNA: TGTGCCAGCAGCCCAACGGTTGGACTAGGTAGAGAGCAGTTCTTC.

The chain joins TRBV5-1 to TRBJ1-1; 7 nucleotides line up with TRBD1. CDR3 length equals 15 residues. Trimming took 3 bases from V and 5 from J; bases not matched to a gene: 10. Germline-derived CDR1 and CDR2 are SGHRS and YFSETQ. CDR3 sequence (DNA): TGCGCCAGCAGCTCAAGACAGGGCCTGGAAACTGAAGCTTTCTTT. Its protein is CASSSRQGLETEAFF.

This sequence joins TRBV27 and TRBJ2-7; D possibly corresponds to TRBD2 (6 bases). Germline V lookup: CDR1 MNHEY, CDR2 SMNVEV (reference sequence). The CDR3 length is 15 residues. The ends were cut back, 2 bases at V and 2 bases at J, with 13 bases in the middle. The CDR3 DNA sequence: TGTGCCAGCAGTTTAGCGGGGACCGGAGCCTACGAGCAGTACTTC. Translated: CASSLAGTGAYEQYF.

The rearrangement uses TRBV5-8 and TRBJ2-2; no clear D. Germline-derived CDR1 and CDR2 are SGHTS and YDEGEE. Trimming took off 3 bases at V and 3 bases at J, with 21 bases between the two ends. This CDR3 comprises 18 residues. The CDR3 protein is CASSSSDRYPDYTGELFF. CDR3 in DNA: TGTGCCAGCAGCTCCTCCGATCGCTACCCCGACTACACCGGGGAGCTGTTTTTT.

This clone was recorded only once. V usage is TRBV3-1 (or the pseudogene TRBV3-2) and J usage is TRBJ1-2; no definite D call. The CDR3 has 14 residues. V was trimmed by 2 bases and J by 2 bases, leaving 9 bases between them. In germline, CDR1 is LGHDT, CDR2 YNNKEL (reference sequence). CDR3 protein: CASSQPSVNYGYTF. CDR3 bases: TGTGCCAGCAGCCAACCCTCGGTCAACTATGGCTACACCTTC.

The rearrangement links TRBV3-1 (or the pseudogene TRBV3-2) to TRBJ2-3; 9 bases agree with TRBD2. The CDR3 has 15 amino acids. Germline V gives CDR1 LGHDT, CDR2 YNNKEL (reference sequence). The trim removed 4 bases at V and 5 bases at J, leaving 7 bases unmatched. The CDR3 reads CASSPLAGELDTQYF. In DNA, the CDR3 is TGTGCCAGCAGCCCGTTAGCGGGAGAATTAGATACGCAGTATTTT.

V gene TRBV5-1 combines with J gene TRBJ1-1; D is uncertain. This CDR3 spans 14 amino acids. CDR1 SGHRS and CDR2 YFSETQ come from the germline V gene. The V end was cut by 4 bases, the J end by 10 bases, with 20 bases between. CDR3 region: CASSRGMEGRLAFF. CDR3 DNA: TGCGCCAGCAGCAGAGGGATGGAGGGTCGACTAGCTTTCTTT.

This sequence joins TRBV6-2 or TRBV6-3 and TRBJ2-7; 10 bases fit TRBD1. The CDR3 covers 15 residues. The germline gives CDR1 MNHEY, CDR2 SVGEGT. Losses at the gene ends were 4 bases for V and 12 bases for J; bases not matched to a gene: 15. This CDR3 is CASSSTGQGHTRGYF. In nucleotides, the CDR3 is TGTGCCAGCAGTTCGACGGGACAGGGGCATACGAGGGGGTACTTC.

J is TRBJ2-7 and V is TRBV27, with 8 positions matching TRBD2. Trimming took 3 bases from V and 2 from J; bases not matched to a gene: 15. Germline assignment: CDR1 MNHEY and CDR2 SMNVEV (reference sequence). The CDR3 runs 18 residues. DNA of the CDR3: TGTGCCAGCAGTTTGCAAAGAATAAGCGGGGGCCGAACCTACGAGCAGTACTTC. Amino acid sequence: CASSLQRISGGRTYEQYF.

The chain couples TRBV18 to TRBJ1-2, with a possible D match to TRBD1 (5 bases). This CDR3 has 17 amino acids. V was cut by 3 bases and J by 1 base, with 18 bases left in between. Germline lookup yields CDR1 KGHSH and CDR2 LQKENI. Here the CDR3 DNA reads TGTGCCAGCTCACCCACGCAAGGCTCGGGGGATAACTATGGCTACACCTTC. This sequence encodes CASSPTQGSGDNYGYTF.

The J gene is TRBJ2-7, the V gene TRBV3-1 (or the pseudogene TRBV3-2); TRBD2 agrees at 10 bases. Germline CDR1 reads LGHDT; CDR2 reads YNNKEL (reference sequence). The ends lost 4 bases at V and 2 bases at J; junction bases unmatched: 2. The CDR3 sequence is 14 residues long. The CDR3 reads CASSPGLATYEQYF. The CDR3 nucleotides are TGTGCCAGCAGCCCGGGACTAGCGACCTACGAGCAGTACTTC.

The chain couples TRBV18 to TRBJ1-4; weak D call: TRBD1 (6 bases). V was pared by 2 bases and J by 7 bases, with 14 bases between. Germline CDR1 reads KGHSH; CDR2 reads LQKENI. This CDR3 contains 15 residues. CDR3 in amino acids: CASSPLGRGIEKLFF. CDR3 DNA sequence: TGTGCCAGCTCACCATTGGGCAGGGGAATTGAAAAACTGTTTTTT.

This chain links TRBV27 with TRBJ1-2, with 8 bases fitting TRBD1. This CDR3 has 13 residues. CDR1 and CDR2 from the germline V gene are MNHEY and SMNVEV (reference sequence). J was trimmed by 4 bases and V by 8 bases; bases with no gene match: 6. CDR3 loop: CASRGDRGYGYTF. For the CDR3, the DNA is TGTGCCAGCCGGGGAGACAGGGGCTATGGCTACACCTTC.

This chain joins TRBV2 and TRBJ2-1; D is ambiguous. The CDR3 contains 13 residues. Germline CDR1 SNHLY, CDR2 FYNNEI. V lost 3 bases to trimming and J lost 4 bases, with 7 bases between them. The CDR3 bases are TGTGCCAGCAGTGAGACTTATTACAATGAGCAGTTCTTC. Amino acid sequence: CASSETYYNEQFF.